There are many counts of the clone carrying this TCR beta chain. TCRdb ran MiXCR on the reads and lists one entry per CDR3 protein. The sample holds around 260,000 distinct CDR3 sequences, about 23% seen once. Germline V gene sequence: CDR1 SGHVS, CDR2 FNYEAQ. The germline V and J ends were trimmed by 3 bases and 7 bases, with 9 bases remaining between them. This CDR3 contains 12 residues. These data originate in a study of T cell repertoires in cytomegalovirus infection. Sequences were obtained from PBMCs. The source of this sequence is a human donor in good health (CMV status not recorded). Some clones in this sample may be carry-over from other donors' samples. The chain uses TRBV7-6 and TRBJ1-1; D is unresolved. This CDR3 is CASSFFGGEAFF. The CDR3 DNA reads as TGTGCCAGCAGCTTCTTCGGTGGTGAAGCTTTCTTT.